The 15 T cell receptor beta chains presented below share a single source sample, sequenced in a study of human T cells and chemical hapten exposure. One entry per CDR3 protein, called by TCRdb with MiXCR from the RACE reads. Of fewer than 85,000 distinct CDR3 sequences in the sample, roughly a tenth are singletons; the top ten hold approximately 2.5%. Time point in this sample: patch test 2, 6 weeks after DPC sensitization. Treatment noted: therapeutic diphenylcyclopropenone sensitization with weekly scalp DPC. The sequenced sample was whole blood, obtained in connection with sensitization to the hapten diphenylcyclopropenone (DPC). The source is a woman between 25 and 40 years old with alopecia areata. Some clones in this sample may be carry-over from other donors' samples.

This clonotype was observed a few times. This chain connects TRBV6-1 to TRBJ2-3; possibly TRBD1 for D (5 bases). Trimming took off 2 bases at V and 0 bases at J, with 9 bases between the two ends. CDR3 length: 15 amino acids. CDR1 and CDR2 from the germline V gene are MNHNS and SASEGT. The CDR3 loop reads CASSETRQSTDTQYF. In DNA form, the CDR3 reads TGTGCCAGCAGTGAAACACGACAGAGCACAGATACGCAGTATTTT.

This clonotype showed up just a few times. The chain uses TRBV29-1 and TRBJ1-1, with D unresolved. The ends were cut back, 3 bases at V and 0 bases at J, with 11 bases in the middle. Looked up from germline, CDR1 is SQVTM and CDR2 is ANQGSEA. This CDR3 is 14 amino acids long. CDR3 in DNA: TGCAGCGTTGATCCGAGTAGCTTGAACACTGAAGCTTTCTTT. Translated: CSVDPSSLNTEAFF.

This clonotype was found many times. The CDR3 nucleotides are TGCAGTGCTAAGGGACCATACTACGAGCAGTACTTC. This gives the protein CSAKGPYYEQYF. The genes are TRBV20-1 and TRBJ2-7; D might be TRBD1 or TRBD2, each matching 5 bases. Trimming took 4 bases from V and 3 from J, leaving 10 bases between them. The germline gives CDR1 DFQATT, CDR2 SNEGSKA (reference sequence). The CDR3 contains 12 residues.

Regarding this clonotype: A much larger clone lies a single base off, so this may be a read error. J is TRBJ2-1 and V is TRBV7-9; D is uncertain. V shed 3 bases and J shed 7 bases, with 13 bases lying between them. This CDR3 contains 14 residues. Germline CDR1 and CDR2: SEHNR and FQNEAQ (reference sequence). Written as DNA, the CDR3 is TGTGCCAGCAGCTTTGATTTACCTTCGAATGAGCAGTTCTTC. Translated, it gives CASSFDLPSNEQFF.

This clonotype was counted many times. The V call is TRBV20-1, the J call TRBJ1-5; D is possibly TRBD1 (6 bases). Trimming stripped 3 bases from V and 6 bases from J, with 12 bases between. Germline CDR1 and CDR2: DFQATT and SNEGSKA (reference sequence). This CDR3 has 13 residues. The CDR3 is CSASYQGTQPQHF. The CDR3 DNA follows: TGCAGTGCTAGCTATCAGGGGACTCAGCCCCAGCATTTT.

This clonotype was seen more than once but under ten times. The rearrangement joins TRBV3-1 to TRBJ1-1; possibly TRBD1 for D (6 bases). Deletions cut 1 base from V and 7 bases from J, with 7 bases between. CDR1 is LGHDT, CDR2 YNNKEL, per germline (reference sequence). The CDR3 runs to 12 residues. CDR3 in amino acids: CASSQAGDEAFF. CDR3 nucleotide sequence: TGTGCCAGCAGCCAAGCAGGGGATGAAGCTTTCTTT.

This clonotype has a count of ten or more. V usage is TRBV28 and J usage is TRBJ1-2; a weak D match, TRBD1 (5 bases). Looked up from germline, CDR1 is MDHEN and CDR2 is SYDVKM. Between the trimmed V and J ends, which lost 4 bases and 4 bases, there was a span of 7 bases. This CDR3 has 12 residues. CDR3 amino acids: CASSSGGYGYTF. The CDR3 coding sequence is TGTGCCAGCAGTTCCGGGGGCTATGGCTACACCTTC.

This clonotype was recorded at least ten times. V and J are TRBV7-3 and TRBJ2-2; D not resolved. Trimming cost V 1 base and J 0 bases, with 3 bases left between them. Germline loops: CDR1 SGHTA, CDR2 FQGTGA. The CDR3 sequence is 14 residues long. The CDR3 spells CASSLIANTGELFF. The CDR3 nucleotides are TGTGCCAGCAGCTTAATCGCGAACACCGGGGAGCTGTTTTTT.

V gene TRBV6-2 or TRBV6-3 combines with J gene TRBJ1-5, with 8 positions matching TRBD1. J was trimmed by 6 bases and V by 5 bases; bases with no gene match: 9. This CDR3 has 15 amino acids. CDR1 is MNHEY, CDR2 SVGEGT, per germline. The CDR3 sequence: CASSNIQGATQPQHF. CDR3 coding DNA: TGTGCCAGCAGTAATATTCAGGGGGCAACTCAGCCCCAGCATTTT.

This clonotype was recorded at least ten times. The rearrangement links TRBV12-3 or TRBV12-4 to TRBJ1-2; D not resolved. The CDR3 length is 14 residues. V dropped 0 bases and J dropped 7 bases, with 12 bases sitting between them. CDR3 sequence reads: CASSLARAAGGYTF. The CDR3 DNA is TGTGCCAGCAGTTTAGCGCGGGCAGCAGGTGGCTACACCTTC.

This clonotype was picked up many times. This chain joins TRBV5-1 and TRBJ1-1; D is ambiguous. Per the germline V gene, CDR1 is SGHRS and CDR2 is YFSETQ. The CDR3 is 14 amino acids. V gave up 5 bases and J gave up 0 bases, with 11 bases separating them. The CDR3 region has the DNA TGCGCCAGCAGGGAGGGAGACATGAACACTGAAGCTTTCTTT. Protein sequence: CASREGDMNTEAFF.

The sample holds a few counts of this clonotype. The rearrangement joins TRBV7-2 to TRBJ2-5, with D unresolved. V shed 5 bases and J shed 1 base, with 8 bases lying between them. This CDR3 is built from 13 residues. Germline V CDR1 and CDR2: SGHTA, FQGNSA. CDR3 bases: TGTGCCAGCAGCACGCTGGCCCAAGAGACCCAGTACTTC. Protein product: CASSTLAQETQYF.

The chain recombines TRBV29-1 with TRBJ1-1; 7 bases are a match to TRBD1. J gave up 5 bases and V 6 bases, and 9 bases lay outside the gene matches. This CDR3 is built from 13 residues. In germline, CDR1 is SQVTM, CDR2 ANQGSEA. CDR3 nucleotides: TGCAGCGTAGTCTGGACAGGACGTACTGAAGCTTTCTTT. Translated: CSVVWTGRTEAFF.

In its sample, this clonotype was seen many times. V and J are TRBV10-1 and TRBJ2-2, with 7 bases fitting TRBD1. J was trimmed by 4 bases and V by 8 bases; bases with no gene match: 1. Germline assignment: CDR1 WNHNN and CDR2 SYGVQD (reference sequence). The CDR3 is made up of 12 amino acids. CDR3 in amino acids: CASSGGTGELFF. The DNA for the CDR3 is TGCGCCAGCTCAGGGGGCACCGGGGAGCTGTTTTTT.

This clonotype was observed a few times. This sequence joins TRBV28 and TRBJ2-3; the D is unclear. CDR1 and CDR2 (germline): MDHEN, SYDVKM. This CDR3 comprises 14 residues. Trimming removed 9 bases from V and 3 bases from J, with 16 bases in between. CDR3 protein: CASNNVVGTDTQYF. The DNA for the CDR3 is TGTGCCAGTAACAACGTGGTGGGGACAGATACGCAGTATTTT. The full variable domain, completed using reference TRBV28 and TRBJ2-3, is DVKVTQSSRYLVKRTGEKVFLECVQDMDHENMFWYRQDPGLGLRLIYFSYDVKMKEKGDIPEGYSVSREKKERFSLILESASTNQTSMYLCASNNVVGTDTQYFGPGTRLTVL.